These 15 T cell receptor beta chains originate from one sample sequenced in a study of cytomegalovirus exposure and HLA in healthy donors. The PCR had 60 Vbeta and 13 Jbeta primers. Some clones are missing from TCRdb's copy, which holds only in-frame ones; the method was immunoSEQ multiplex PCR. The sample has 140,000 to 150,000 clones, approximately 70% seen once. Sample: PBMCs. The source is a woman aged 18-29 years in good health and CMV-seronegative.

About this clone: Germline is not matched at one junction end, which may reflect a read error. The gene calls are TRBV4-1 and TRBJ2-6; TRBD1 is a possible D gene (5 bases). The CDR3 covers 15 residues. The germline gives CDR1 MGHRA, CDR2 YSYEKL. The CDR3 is CASSPRDPGANGLTF. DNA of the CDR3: TGCGCCAGCAGCCCGAGAGATCCTGGGGCCAACGGCCTGACTTTC.

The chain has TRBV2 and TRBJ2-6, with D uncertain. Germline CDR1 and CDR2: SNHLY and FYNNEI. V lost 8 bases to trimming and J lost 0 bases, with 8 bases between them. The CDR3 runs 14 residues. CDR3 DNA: TGTGCCAGCCGGCGGCGCTCTGGGGCCAACGTCCTGACTTTC. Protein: CASRRRSGANVLTF.

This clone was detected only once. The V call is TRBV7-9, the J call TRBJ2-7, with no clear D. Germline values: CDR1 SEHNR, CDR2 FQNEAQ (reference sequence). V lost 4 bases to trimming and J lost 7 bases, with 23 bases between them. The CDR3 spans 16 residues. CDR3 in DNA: TGTGCCAGCAGCTCACATCTCCGTCAGACTTACGCAGAGCAGTACGTC. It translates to CASSSHLRQTYAEQYV.

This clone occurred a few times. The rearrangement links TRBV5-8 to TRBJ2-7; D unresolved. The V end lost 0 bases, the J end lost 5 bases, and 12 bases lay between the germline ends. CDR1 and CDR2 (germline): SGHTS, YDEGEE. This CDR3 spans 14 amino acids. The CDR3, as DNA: TGTGCCAGCAGCTTGGACACTAATCTGCACGAGCAGTACTTC. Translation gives CASSLDTNLHEQYF.

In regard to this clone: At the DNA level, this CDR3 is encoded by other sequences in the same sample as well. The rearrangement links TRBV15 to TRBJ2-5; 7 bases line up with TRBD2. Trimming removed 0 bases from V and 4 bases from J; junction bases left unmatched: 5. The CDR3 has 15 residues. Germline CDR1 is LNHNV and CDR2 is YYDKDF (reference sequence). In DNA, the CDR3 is TGTGCCACCAGCAGAGACCGGGGGAGGGGAGAGACCCAGTACTTC. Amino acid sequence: CATSRDRGRGETQYF.

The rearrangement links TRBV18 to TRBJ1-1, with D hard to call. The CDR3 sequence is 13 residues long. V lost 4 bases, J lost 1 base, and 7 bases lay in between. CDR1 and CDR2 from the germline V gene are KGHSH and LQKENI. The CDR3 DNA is TGTGCCAGCTCACTCGACACGAACACTGAAGCTTTCTTT. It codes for CASSLDTNTEAFF.

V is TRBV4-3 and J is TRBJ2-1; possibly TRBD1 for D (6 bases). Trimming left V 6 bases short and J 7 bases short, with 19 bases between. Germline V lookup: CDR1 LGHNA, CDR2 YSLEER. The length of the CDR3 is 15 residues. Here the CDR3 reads CASRHPLSQGNEQFF. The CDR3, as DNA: TGCGCCAGCAGACACCCTTTATCACAGGGAAATGAGCAGTTCTTC.

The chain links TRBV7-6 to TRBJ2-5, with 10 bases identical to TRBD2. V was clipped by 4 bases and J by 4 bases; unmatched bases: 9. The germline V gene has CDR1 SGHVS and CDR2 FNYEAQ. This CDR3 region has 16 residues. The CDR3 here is CASSYHLAGVAETQYF. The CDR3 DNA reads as TGTGCCAGCAGCTACCACCTAGCGGGGGTTGCAGAGACCCAGTACTTC.

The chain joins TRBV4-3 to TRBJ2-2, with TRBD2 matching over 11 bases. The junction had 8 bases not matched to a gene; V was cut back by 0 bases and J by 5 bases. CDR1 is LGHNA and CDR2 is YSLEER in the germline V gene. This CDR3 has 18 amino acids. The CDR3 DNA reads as TGCGCCAGCAGCCAAGAGGTAGCGGGGGGGCCGGGGACCGGGGAGCTGTTTTTT. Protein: CASSQEVAGGPGTGELFF.

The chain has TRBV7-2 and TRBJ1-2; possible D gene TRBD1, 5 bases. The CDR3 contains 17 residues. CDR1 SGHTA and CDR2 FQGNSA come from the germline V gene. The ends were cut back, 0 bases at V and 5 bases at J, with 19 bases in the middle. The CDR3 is CASSLAAWGRVSYGYTF. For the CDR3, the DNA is TGTGCCAGCAGCTTAGCGGCCTGGGGCAGGGTCAGTTATGGCTACACCTTC.

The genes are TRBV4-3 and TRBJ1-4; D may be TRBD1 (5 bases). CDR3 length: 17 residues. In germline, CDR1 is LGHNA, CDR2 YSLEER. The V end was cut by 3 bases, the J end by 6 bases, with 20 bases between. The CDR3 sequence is CASSHSQRGGVDEKLFF. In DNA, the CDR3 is TGCGCCAGCAGCCATTCTCAGCGGGGGGGGGTGGATGAAAAACTGTTTTTT.

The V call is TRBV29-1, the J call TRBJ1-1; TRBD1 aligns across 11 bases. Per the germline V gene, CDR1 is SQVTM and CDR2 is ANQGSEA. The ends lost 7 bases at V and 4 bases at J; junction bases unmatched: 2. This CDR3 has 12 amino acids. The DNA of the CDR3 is TGCAGCGCAGGGACAGGGGGCACTGAAGCTTTCTTT. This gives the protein CSAGTGGTEAFF.

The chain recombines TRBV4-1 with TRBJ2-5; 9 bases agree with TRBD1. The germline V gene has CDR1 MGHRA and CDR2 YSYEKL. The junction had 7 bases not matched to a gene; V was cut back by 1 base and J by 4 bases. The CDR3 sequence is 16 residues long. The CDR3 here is CASSQAGQGLVETQYF. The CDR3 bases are TGCGCCAGCAGCCAAGCGGGACAGGGATTGGTAGAGACCCAGTACTTC.

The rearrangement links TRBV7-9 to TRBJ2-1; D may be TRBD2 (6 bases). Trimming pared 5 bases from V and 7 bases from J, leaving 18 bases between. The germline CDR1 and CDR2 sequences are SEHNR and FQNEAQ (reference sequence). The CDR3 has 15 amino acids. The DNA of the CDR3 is TGTGCCAGCAGCCAGCCGGGACTCAACTTAAATGAGCAGTTCTTC. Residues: CASSQPGLNLNEQFF.

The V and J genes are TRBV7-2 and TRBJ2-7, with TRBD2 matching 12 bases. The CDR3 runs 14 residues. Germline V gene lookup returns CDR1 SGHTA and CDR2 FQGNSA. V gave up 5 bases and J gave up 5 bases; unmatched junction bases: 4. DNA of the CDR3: TGTGCCAGCAGCCGGACTAGCGGGGTTAACGAGCAGTACTTC. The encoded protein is CASSRTSGVNEQYF.